This entry features one T cell receptor (beta chain) sequence. Its antigen is not known. These data come from a study of vaccination effects on CD4 cells after COVID-19. Study-level results: A shortage of convalescent patients and an absence of early post-infection timepoints characterized the study. Pronounced clonal contraction occurred in clones induced by infection and by vaccine late after vaccination.

Profiled with immunoSEQ multiplex PCR; TCRdb holds only in-frame clones, not every one. The sample lists about 22,000 clones, roughly 80% occurring once. Under the ViraFEST assay, PBMC were stimulated with viral peptide pools so that antigen-specific CD4+ T cells expanded. Sequencing was performed afterwards. Subsequent to a culture period of about ten days, CD4+ T cells were isolated. Previously uninfected by SARS-CoV-2, the vaccine recipients also showed negative nucleocapsid antibodies. After two million PBMC were placed in each well, they were cultured with roughly 11 IU/ml IL-2 and 10 ug/ml peptides. Fresh IL-2-containing medium replaced half the medium on days 3 and 7. V lost 6 bases to trimming and J lost 0 bases, with 12 bases between them. Germline CDR1 reads KGHSH; CDR2 reads LQKENI. This CDR3 region has 14 residues.

This rearrangement joins TRBV18 to TRBJ2-7, with D unresolved. Here the sequenced sample was CD4+ T cells from PBMCs cultured with HCoV-NL63 spike peptides, taken before COVID-19 vaccination. The source is a human donor who received a COVID-19 vaccine. This chain's CDR3 is CASSPLSNSYEQYF. CDR3 nucleotides: TGTGCCAGCTCGCCTCTTTCAAACTCCTACGAGCAGTACTTC.